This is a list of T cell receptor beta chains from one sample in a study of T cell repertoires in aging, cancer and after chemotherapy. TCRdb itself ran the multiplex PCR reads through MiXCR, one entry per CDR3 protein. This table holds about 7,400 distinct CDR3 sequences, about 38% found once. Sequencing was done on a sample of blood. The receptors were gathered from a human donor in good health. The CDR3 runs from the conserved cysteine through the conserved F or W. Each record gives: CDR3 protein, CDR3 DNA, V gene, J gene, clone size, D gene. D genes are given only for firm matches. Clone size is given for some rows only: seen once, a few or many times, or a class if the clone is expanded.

CASSLTGQVDEQYF	TGTGCCAGCAGTCTCACGGGACAGGTCGACGAGCAGTACTTC	TRBV5-4	TRBJ2-7	few	TRBD1
CASSISGASNQPQHF	TGTGCCAGTAGTATATCAGGGGCTAGCAATCAGCCCCAGCATTTT	TRBV19	TRBJ1-5	-	-
CASSPSQGAGGYTF	TGTGCCAGCAGCCCCTCTCAGGGGGCGGGAGGCTACACCTTC	TRBV6-5	TRBJ1-2	-	TRBD1
CAISEQGVVNEQFF	TGTGCCATCAGTGAACAGGGCGTCGTCAATGAGCAGTTCTTC	TRBV12-3/TRBV12-4	TRBJ2-1	-	-
CASRNLGQYNEQFF	TGTGCCAGCAGGAACCTGGGACAGTACAATGAGCAGTTCTTC	TRBV6-5	TRBJ2-1	few	TRBD1
CASSPPTRVTYEQYF	TGTGCCAGCTCACCACCGACCAGGGTAACCTACGAGCAGTACTTC	TRBV18	TRBJ2-7	-	-
CSATLGYEQYF	TGCAGTGCCACCCTGGGCTACGAGCAGTACTTC	TRBV20-1	TRBJ2-7	few	-
CASSFLLAGAFRTDTQYF	TGTGCCAGCAGTTTCCTACTAGCGGGGGCCTTCCGCACAGATACGCAGTATTTT	TRBV12-3/TRBV12-4	TRBJ2-3	few	TRBD2
CAWSSGGDYNEQFF	TGTGCCTGGAGTTCTGGCGGGGACTACAATGAGCAGTTCTTC	TRBV30	TRBJ2-1	few	-
CASSPLGAGTDTQYF	TGTGCCAGCAGTCCTCTAGGCGCGGGCACAGATACGCAGTATTTT	TRBV27	TRBJ2-3	-	-
CASSESPSGGKETQYF	TGCGCCAGCAGTGAGTCGCCTAGCGGGGGGAAAGAGACCCAGTACTTC	TRBV10-1	TRBJ2-5	-	TRBD2
CAWSVFRNEQFF	TGTGCCTGGAGTGTATTCCGCAATGAGCAGTTCTTC	TRBV30	TRBJ2-1	-	-
CASSYSVSEAYEQYF	TGTGCCAGCAGTTACTCGGTGTCGGAGGCCTACGAGCAGTACTTC	TRBV6-5	TRBJ2-7	-	-
CSARTVNTGELFF	TGCAGTGCTAGAACGGTTAACACCGGGGAGCTGTTTTTT	TRBV20-1	TRBJ2-2	-	-
CASSMGKTYNSPLHF	TGTGCCAGTAGTATGGGCAAAACCTATAATTCACCCCTCCACTTT	TRBV19	TRBJ1-6	-	-
CASSYSRGGFGGELFF	TGTGCCAGCAGTTACTCGCGCGGGGGCTTCGGCGGGGAGCTGTTTTTT	TRBV6-5	TRBJ2-2	few	-
CASSYRTDQPQHF	TGTGCCAGCAGTTATCGGACAGATCAGCCCCAGCATTTT	TRBV6-5	TRBJ1-5	medium-sized	-
CASSFSVGEQFF	TGTGCCAGCAGTTTTTCAGTAGGTGAGCAGTTCTTC	TRBV27	TRBJ2-1	-	-
CASSHPMGLAPYEQYF	TGTGCCAGCAGCCACCCCATGGGACTAGCGCCCTACGAGCAGTACTTC	TRBV4-2	TRBJ2-7	-	TRBD2
CASATGDSFTDTQYF	TGTGCCAGCGCCACTGGGGACAGCTTCACAGATACGCAGTATTTT	TRBV25-1	TRBJ2-3	-	TRBD1
CATSNLAGGPGADTQYF	TGTGCCACCAGCAACTTAGCGGGGGGGCCTGGGGCAGATACGCAGTATTTT	TRBV15	TRBJ2-3	-	TRBD2
CASSIDRDTEAFF	TGTGCCAGTAGTATAGACAGAGACACTGAAGCTTTCTTT	TRBV19	TRBJ1-1	few	-
CSVAVWGSNTYEQYF	TGCAGCGTTGCGGTGTGGGGCTCCAACACCTACGAGCAGTACTTC	TRBV29-1	TRBJ2-7	-	-
CASSDVKTQGLSYEKYF	TGTGCCAGCAGTGACGTTAAGACGCAGGGCTTGTCCTACGAGAAGTACTTC	TRBV25-1	TRBJ2-7	-	-
CASSFPGLDSPLHF	TGTGCCAGCAGTTTCCCAGGGTTGGATTCACCCCTCCACTTT	TRBV27	TRBJ1-6	-	-
CASSAPLVGGGYTF	TGTGCCAGCAGTGCTCCACTTGTTGGGGGTGGCTACACCTTC	TRBV25-1	TRBJ1-2	few	-
CASSFFGVNSPLHF	TGTGCCAGCAGTTTCTTTGGGGTTAATTCACCCCTCCACTTT	TRBV12-3/TRBV12-4	TRBJ1-6	few	-
CASSIQTGGTEAFF	TGTGCCAGTAGTATTCAAACAGGGGGCACTGAAGCTTTCTTT	TRBV19	TRBJ1-1	-	TRBD1
CASSYSTSLDHSGNTIYF	TGTGCCAGCAGTTACTCCACGTCGCTGGACCACTCTGGAAACACCATATATTTT	TRBV6-5	TRBJ1-3	-	-
CASGLFGEKLFF	TGTGCTAGTGGTTTGTTCGGGGAAAAACTGTTTTTT	TRBV12-5	TRBJ1-4	once	-
CASSLGPRAGTASHQETQYF	TGCGCCAGCAGCTTGGGCCCCCGGGCGGGGACTGCTTCACACCAAGAGACCCAGTACTTC	TRBV5-1	TRBJ2-5	-	-
CASSDSAGQGNNEQFF	TGTGCCAGCAGTGACTCCGCGGGACAGGGAAACAATGAGCAGTTCTTC	TRBV6-5	TRBJ2-1	-	TRBD1
CASSYYLDGNQPQHF	TGTGCCAGCAGTTACTACCTGGACGGCAATCAGCCCCAGCATTTT	TRBV6-5	TRBJ1-5	few	-
CASSPTGNTIYF	TGTGCCAGCAGCCCCACGGGAAACACCATATATTTT	TRBV14	TRBJ1-3	few	-
CASSQGAASEQYF	TGTGCCAGCAGCCAAGGGGCTGCAAGCGAGCAGTACTTC	TRBV4-2	TRBJ2-7	-	-
CASSFSYGYTF	TGTGCCAGCAGCTTCAGCTATGGCTACACCTTC	TRBV5-6	TRBJ1-2	-	-
CSVSGVVTDTQYF	TGCAGCGTTTCCGGGGTCGTAACAGATACGCAGTATTTT	TRBV29-1	TRBJ2-3	-	-